The 32 T cell receptor beta chains listed next were all sequenced from one sample in a study of blood T cell repertoires in COVID-19. Sequencing was performed with immunoSEQ multiplex PCR; in TCRdb, only in-frame clones are kept and a portion is missing. In the table there are under 200,000 clones, roughly 87% of which are singletons. Material: PBMCs or T cells enriched from blood (not recorded which). Every receptor here comes from a woman aged 50 to 60 who had recovered from COVID-19.

The chain employs TRBV30 and TRBJ1-2; 7 bases align to TRBD1. CDR3 length: 13 residues. Trimming took 5 bases from V and 6 from J; bases not matched to a gene: 9. CDR1 is GTSNPN and CDR2 is SVGIG in the germline V gene (reference sequence). DNA of the CDR3: TGTGCCTGGCAAAACAGGGGTGGGGATGGCTACACCTTC. Its protein product is CAWQNRGGDGYTF.

V usage is TRBV29-1 and J usage is TRBJ2-3; 11 bases are a match to TRBD2. V was pared by 6 bases and J by 3 bases, with 5 bases of the junction left unmatched. Per the germline V gene, CDR1 is SQVTM and CDR2 is ANQGSEA. This CDR3 has 14 amino acids. The CDR3 bases are TGCAGCGTCGTTACTAGCGGGAGAACAGATACGCAGTATTTT. Translation gives CSVVTSGRTDTQYF.

The chain couples TRBV29-1 to TRBJ2-3; D remains unclear. Germline V lookup: CDR1 SQVTM, CDR2 ANQGSEA. This CDR3 has 13 residues. V was trimmed by 8 bases and J by 5 bases, leaving 17 bases between them. The CDR3 loop reads CSSTAQSQDTQYF. CDR3 nucleotide sequence: TGCAGCTCGACGGCACAGAGTCAAGATACGCAGTATTTT.

The sample holds a few counts of this clone. This rearrangement joins TRBV5-1 to TRBJ1-3, with D possibly matching TRBD1 (6 bases). There are 13 residues in the CDR3. CDR1 and CDR2 from the germline V gene are SGHRS and YFSETQ. Trimming took off 6 bases at V and 0 bases at J, with 7 bases between the two ends. CDR3 region: CASKGDSGNTIYF. CDR3 bases: TGCGCCAGCAAGGGGGACTCTGGAAACACCATATATTTT.

The gene calls are TRBV24-1 and TRBJ2-2, with D possibly being TRBD2 (6 bases). This CDR3 region has 17 residues. Trimming left V 3 bases short and J 3 bases short, with 16 bases between. Looked up from germline, CDR1 is KGHDR and CDR2 is SFDVKD. The CDR3 nucleotides are TGTGCCACCAGTGATGTACAGGTGGGGGACTACACCGGGGAGCTGTTTTTT. Translating gives CATSDVQVGDYTGELFF.

The gene calls are TRBV19 and TRBJ2-5, with 8 nucleotides matching TRBD1. This CDR3 is built from 17 residues. Per germline, CDR1 LNHDA and CDR2 SQIVND (reference sequence). V was clipped by 2 bases and J by 0 bases; unmatched bases: 8. The CDR3 loop is CASSIKRRDRNQETQYF. In nucleotides, the CDR3 is TGTGCCAGTAGTATAAAACGCCGGGACAGGAACCAAGAGACCCAGTACTTC.

This clone appeared a single time. The chain joins TRBV3-1 (or the pseudogene TRBV3-2) to TRBJ2-3, with 8 nucleotides matching TRBD2. Germline CDR1 reads LGHDT; CDR2 reads YNNKEL (reference sequence). There are 15 residues in the CDR3. Trimming cost V 8 bases and J 4 bases; bases outside gene matches: 11. CDR3 DNA sequence: TGTGCCAGCCGAATGCGGGGGGCAGGGGCAGATACGCAGTATTTT. Protein: CASRMRGAGADTQYF.

The chain recombines TRBV5-1 with TRBJ1-4; 7 bases map to TRBD1. This CDR3 contains 14 residues. Germline V gene data show CDR1 as SGHRS and CDR2 as YFSETQ. J was trimmed by 6 bases and V by 5 bases; bases with no gene match: 7. The CDR3 reads CASRQGGADEKLFF. CDR3 coding DNA: TGCGCCAGCAGACAAGGGGGCGCCGATGAAAAACTGTTTTTT.

V usage is TRBV7-2 and J usage is TRBJ2-1; 9 bases agree with TRBD1. Per germline, CDR1 SGHTA and CDR2 FQGNSA. V lost 1 base to trimming and J lost 4 bases; unmatched junction nucleotides: 2. The CDR3 runs 15 residues. This chain's CDR3 is CASSLEQGAYNEQFF. CDR3 DNA: TGTGCCAGCAGCTTAGAACAGGGGGCATACAATGAGCAGTTCTTC.

Ten or more counts support this clone. The rearrangement joins TRBV6-2 or TRBV6-3 to TRBJ2-3, with TRBD2 matching over 13 bases. In germline, CDR1 is MNHEY, CDR2 SVGEGT. This CDR3 has 17 amino acids. Losses at the gene ends were 5 bases for V and 2 bases for J; bases not matched to a gene: 7. The CDR3 sequence is CASSETLAGGPTDTQYF. CDR3 nucleotide sequence: TGTGCCAGCAGTGAGACACTAGCGGGAGGGCCCACAGATACGCAGTATTTT.

The rearrangement links TRBV4-2 to TRBJ2-7; a possible D gene is TRBD2 (6 bases). Germline V gene sequence: CDR1 LGHNA, CDR2 YNFKEQ. The germline V and J ends were trimmed by 1 base and 2 bases, with 12 bases remaining between them. This CDR3 has 15 amino acids. In DNA form, the CDR3 reads TGTGCCAGCAGCCAAGGCGGGACGGCAACCTACGAGCAGTACTTC. Translated, it gives CASSQGGTATYEQYF.

The chain joins TRBV5-1 to TRBJ1-1, with TRBD1 identical over 12 bases. This CDR3 is built from 17 residues. Germline CDR1 SGHRS, CDR2 YFSETQ. The junction had 11 bases not matched to a gene; V was cut back by 3 bases and J by 5 bases. CDR3 nucleotides: TGCGCCAGCAGCTCCCCGGGACAGGGGGCTCGGGAAACTGAAGCTTTCTTT. Translating it yields CASSSPGQGARETEAFF.

The gene calls are TRBV12-3 or TRBV12-4 and TRBJ1-5, with 7 nucleotides matching TRBD1. V lost 4 bases to trimming and J lost 10 bases; unmatched junction nucleotides: 7. The CDR3 loop spans 13 amino acids. Here the CDR3 DNA reads TGTGCCAGCAGTTCGGCAGGGGGTGGACCCCAGCATTTT. Translated, it gives CASSSAGGGPQHF.

The chain carries TRBV19 and TRBJ2-5; 9 bases are a match to TRBD1. There are 13 residues in the CDR3. After removal of 7 bases from V and 4 bases from J, the junction contained 4 bases not matched to a gene. The germline V gene has CDR1 LNHDA and CDR2 SQIVND (reference sequence). DNA of the CDR3: TGTGCCAGTAATACAGGGGGCGGAGAGACCCAGTACTTC. Protein sequence: CASNTGGGETQYF.

This clone was recorded only once. The rearrangement joins TRBV11-3 to TRBJ1-2; D call uncertain. CDR3 length: 15 residues. V gave up 5 bases and J gave up 3 bases, with 16 bases separating them. Germline CDR1 and CDR2: SGHNT and YENEEA. CDR3 DNA: TGTGCCAGCAGCATTAACTCGCGGGCCTACTATGGCTACACCTTC. Translated, it gives CASSINSRAYYGYTF.

The sample holds one count of this clone. The J gene is TRBJ1-1, the V gene TRBV13, with D tentatively TRBD1 (5 bases). In germline, CDR1 is PRHDT, CDR2 FYEKMQ (reference sequence). The CDR3 loop spans 15 amino acids. The germline V and J ends were trimmed by 5 bases and 5 bases, with 18 bases remaining between them. Written as DNA, the CDR3 is TGTGCCAGCAGCCCTCTTTTGGGGCGGGGAACTGAAGCTTTCTTT. Residues: CASSPLLGRGTEAFF.

This clone was picked up one time. The chain recombines TRBV21-1 with TRBJ2-7; the table's D gene call, TRBD1, was not cross checked with the DNA. TRBV21-1 is a known pseudogene. The CDR3 is 17 amino acids. CDR3: CASSVTATVSGSYEQYF. The DNA of the CDR3 is TGTGCCAGCAGCGTTACCGCGACAGTATCGGGCTCCTACGAGCAGTACTTC.

Worth noting for this clone: One end of the junction is discordant with germline, which a read error may explain. This sample includes further DNA sequences coding for the same CDR3. The gene calls are TRBV27 and TRBJ2-7; possible D gene TRBD2, 5 bases. There are 15 residues in the CDR3. CDR1 is MNHEY and CDR2 is SMNVEV in the germline V gene (reference sequence). The CDR3 spells CASSPTLGGTYEQYF. The CDR3 DNA is TGTGCCAGCAGTCCCACACTAGGCGGCACATACGAACAGTACTTC.

The V and J genes are TRBV7-9 and TRBJ2-5, with 10 bases lining up with TRBD1. CDR3 length: 15 residues. Per germline, CDR1 SEHNR and CDR2 FQNEAQ (reference sequence). Unmatched junction bases numbered 4, after V lost 3 bases and J lost 3 bases. The CDR3 loop reads CASSLDGTGEETQYF. The CDR3 DNA sequence: TGTGCCAGCAGCTTGGACGGGACAGGGGAAGAGACCCAGTACTTC.

The chain combines TRBV27 with TRBJ2-1; 10 bases map to TRBD2. The CDR3 consists of 15 residues. CDR1 is MNHEY and CDR2 is SMNVEV in the germline V gene (reference sequence). The V segment lost 6 bases and the J segment 9 bases; nucleotides outside the gene matches: 11. The CDR3 sequence: CASSPGAGGPREQFF. CDR3 DNA: TGTGCCAGCAGCCCCGGAGCGGGAGGGCCCCGTGAGCAGTTCTTC.

CDR3 region: CASSSGESSGNTIYF. The CDR3, as DNA: TGTGCCAGCAGCTCCGGGGAAAGCTCTGGAAACACCATATATTTT. The J gene is TRBJ1-3, the V gene TRBV5-8; D gene unclear. The CDR3 has 15 amino acids. The V and J ends lost 3 bases and 0 bases respectively, with 10 bases between them. CDR1 is SGHTS and CDR2 is YDEGEE in the germline V gene.

This chain links TRBV5-5 with TRBJ2-2; TRBD1 is a possible D gene (6 bases). V lost 2 bases and J lost 7, with 9 bases in between. The CDR3 totals 13 residues. The germline CDR1 and CDR2 sequences are SGHKS and YYEKEE (reference sequence). CDR3 coding DNA: TGTGCCAGCAGCTTACAGGGAAGCGGGGAGCTGTTTTTT. As protein: CASSLQGSGELFF. The complete variable domain, with remaining parts taken from reference TRBV5-5 and TRBJ2-2, reads DAGVTQSPTHLIKTRGQQVTLRCSPISGHKSVSWYQQVLGQGPQFIFQYYEKEERGRGNFPDRFSARQFPNYSSELNVNALLLGDSALYLCASSLQGSGELFFGEGSRLTVL.

The rearrangement joins TRBV4-1 to TRBJ2-2; possibly TRBD2 for D (5 bases). The CDR3 is 14 residues long. V dropped 4 bases and J dropped 0 bases, with 6 bases sitting between them. From germline, CDR1 is MGHRA and CDR2 YSYEKL. This CDR3 reads CASSRESNTGELFF. The CDR3 DNA reads TGCGCCAGCAGCCGGGAGTCGAACACCGGGGAGCTGTTTTTT.

The rearrangement joins TRBV19 to TRBJ2-6; 8 nucleotides align to TRBD1. J was trimmed by 2 bases and V by 5 bases; bases with no gene match: 8. Germline V gene lookup returns CDR1 LNHDA and CDR2 SQIVND (reference sequence). The CDR3 spans 17 residues. CDR3 DNA sequence: TGTGCCAGTAGTGACGGACAGGGCGTTACTGGGGCCAACGTCCTGACTTTC. It encodes CASSDGQGVTGANVLTF.

V gene TRBV6-8 combines with J gene TRBJ1-1, with D perhaps matching TRBD1 (5 bases). CDR1 MNHGY and CDR2 SAAAGT come from the germline V gene. The CDR3 totals 14 residues. V was shortened by 10 bases and J by 1 base, with 16 bases between the two germline ends. The DNA for the CDR3 is TGTGCCACCCTCACCTTAGGGGAGAACACTGAAGCTTTCTTT. It is translated as CATLTLGENTEAFF.

The J gene is TRBJ1-1, the V gene TRBV7-8; weak D call: TRBD1 (5 bases). Germline assignment: CDR1 SGHVS and CDR2 FQNEAQ. The V end was cut by 3 bases, the J end by 4 bases, with 12 bases between. This CDR3 region has 14 residues. The CDR3 coding sequence is TGTGCCAGCAGCTTGCAGGGTAGTGGCACTGAAGCTTTCTTT. Protein: CASSLQGSGTEAFF.

The chain carries TRBV6-4 and TRBJ2-3; a weak D match, TRBD1 (5 bases). This CDR3 has 15 amino acids. The V gene's germline CDR1 is MRHNA and CDR2 SNTAGT. Trimming pared 3 bases from V and 2 bases from J, leaving 12 bases between. The CDR3 DNA sequence: TGTGCCAGCAGTGAGTCTCTAGGGGCCACAGATACGCAGTATTTT. Translating it yields CASSESLGATDTQYF.

This sequence joins TRBV11-2 and TRBJ2-7; TRBD2 aligns across 9 bases. Germline V gene data show CDR1 as SGHAT and CDR2 as FQNNGV. The CDR3 contains 19 residues. V lost 3 bases, J lost 2 bases, and 17 bases stayed unmatched. The CDR3 spells CASSFPRGGSGRAPYEQYF. The DNA of the CDR3 is TGTGCCAGCAGCTTTCCGAGGGGGGGTAGCGGGAGAGCCCCCTACGAGCAGTACTTC.

This chain joins TRBV7-8 and TRBJ2-5, with TRBD2 matching over 11 bases. CDR1 and CDR2 from the germline V gene are SGHVS and FQNEAQ. The CDR3 covers 16 residues. The V segment lost 2 bases and the J segment 4 bases; nucleotides outside the gene matches: 6. The CDR3 protein is CASSLQVTSGRETQYF. The CDR3 DNA follows: TGTGCCAGCAGCTTACAGGTTACTAGCGGGAGAGAGACCCAGTACTTC.

The chain has TRBV18 and TRBJ1-1, with D perhaps TRBD1 (6 bases). V shed 6 bases and J shed 0 bases, with 11 bases lying between them. The CDR3 is 14 amino acids. The germline V gene has CDR1 KGHSH and CDR2 LQKENI. CDR3 coding DNA: TGTGCCAGCTCCCCGGACAGCTTGAACACTGAAGCTTTCTTT. This sequence encodes CASSPDSLNTEAFF.

This rearrangement joins TRBV7-9 to TRBJ1-2; D call uncertain. The CDR3 runs 11 residues. Germline values: CDR1 SEHNR, CDR2 FQNEAQ (reference sequence). V lost 3 bases and J 7 bases, leaving 6 bases between the germline ends. CDR3 sequence: CASSFGVGYTF. CDR3 DNA sequence: TGTGCCAGCAGCTTTGGAGTTGGCTACACCTTC.

The gene calls are TRBV28 and TRBJ2-2; TRBD2 matches 11 bases. Germline V gives CDR1 MDHEN, CDR2 SYDVKM. J lost 1 base, V lost 7 bases, and 5 bases had no gene match. This CDR3 has 16 residues. The CDR3 bases are TGTGCCAGCAACCTCGGGACTAGCGGGAACACCGGGGAGCTGTTTTTT. This codes for CASNLGTSGNTGELFF.